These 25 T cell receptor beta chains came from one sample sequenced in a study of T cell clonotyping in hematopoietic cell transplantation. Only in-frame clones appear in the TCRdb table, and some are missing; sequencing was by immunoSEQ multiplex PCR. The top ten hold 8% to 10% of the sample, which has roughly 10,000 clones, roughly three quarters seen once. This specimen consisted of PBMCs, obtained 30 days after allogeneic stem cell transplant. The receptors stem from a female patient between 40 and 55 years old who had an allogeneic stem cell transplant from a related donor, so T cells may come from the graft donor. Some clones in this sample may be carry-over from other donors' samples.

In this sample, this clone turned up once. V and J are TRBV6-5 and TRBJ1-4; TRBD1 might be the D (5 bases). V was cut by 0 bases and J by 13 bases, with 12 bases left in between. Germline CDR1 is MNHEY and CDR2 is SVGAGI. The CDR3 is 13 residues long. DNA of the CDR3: TGTGCCAGCAGTTACTCCCCGGCCGGGGGACTGTTTTTT. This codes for CASSYSPAGGLFF.

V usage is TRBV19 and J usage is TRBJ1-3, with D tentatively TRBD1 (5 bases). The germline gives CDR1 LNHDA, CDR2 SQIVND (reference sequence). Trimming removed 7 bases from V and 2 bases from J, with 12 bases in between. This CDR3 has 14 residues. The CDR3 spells CASTSGSPGNTIYF. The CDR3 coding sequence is TGTGCCAGTACCTCAGGGAGCCCTGGAAACACCATATATTTT.

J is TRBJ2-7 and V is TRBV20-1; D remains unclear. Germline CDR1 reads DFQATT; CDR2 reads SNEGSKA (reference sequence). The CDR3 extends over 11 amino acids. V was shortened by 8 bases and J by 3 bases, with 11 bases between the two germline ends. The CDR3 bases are TGCAGTCCTTCTAAGGTCTACGAGCAGTACTTC. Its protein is CSPSKVYEQYF.

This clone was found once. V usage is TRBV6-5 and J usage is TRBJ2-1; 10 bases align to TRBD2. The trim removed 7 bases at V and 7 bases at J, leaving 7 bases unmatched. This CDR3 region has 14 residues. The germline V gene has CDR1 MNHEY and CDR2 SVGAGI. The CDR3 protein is CASKLAGERNEQFF. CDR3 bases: TGTGCCAGCAAGCTAGCGGGAGAGAGAAATGAGCAGTTCTTC.

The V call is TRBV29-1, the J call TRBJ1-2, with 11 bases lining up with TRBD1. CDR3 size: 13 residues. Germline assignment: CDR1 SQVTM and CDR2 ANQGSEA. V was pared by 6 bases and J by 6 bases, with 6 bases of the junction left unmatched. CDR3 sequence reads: CSVVGQGVNGYTF. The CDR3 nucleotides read TGCAGCGTAGTGGGACAGGGGGTTAATGGCTACACCTTC. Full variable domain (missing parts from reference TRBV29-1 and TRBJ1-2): SAVISQKPSRDICQRGTSLTIQCQVDSQVTMMFWYRQQPGQSLTLIATANQGSEATYESGFVIDKFPISRPNLTFSTLTVSNMSPEDSSIYLCSVVGQGVNGYTFGSGTRLTVV.

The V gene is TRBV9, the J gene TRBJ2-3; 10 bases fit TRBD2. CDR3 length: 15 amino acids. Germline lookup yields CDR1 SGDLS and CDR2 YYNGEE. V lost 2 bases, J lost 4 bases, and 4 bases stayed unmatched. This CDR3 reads CASSVGGLAPDTQYF. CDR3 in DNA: TGTGCCAGCAGCGTCGGGGGACTAGCGCCAGATACGCAGTATTTT.

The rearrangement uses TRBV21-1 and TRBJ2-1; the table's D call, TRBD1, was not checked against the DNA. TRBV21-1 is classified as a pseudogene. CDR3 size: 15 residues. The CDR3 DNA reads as TGTGCCAGCAGCGCGTACAGGGTTCGGGGCAATGAGCAGTTCTTC. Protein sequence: CASSAYRVRGNEQFF.

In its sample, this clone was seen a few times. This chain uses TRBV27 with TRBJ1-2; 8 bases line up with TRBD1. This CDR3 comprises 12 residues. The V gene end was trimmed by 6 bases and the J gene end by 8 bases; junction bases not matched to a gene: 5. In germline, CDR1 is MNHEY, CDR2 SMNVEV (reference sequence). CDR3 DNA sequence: TGTGCCAGCAGGAAACAGGGGGGAGGCTACACCTTC. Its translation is CASRKQGGGYTF.

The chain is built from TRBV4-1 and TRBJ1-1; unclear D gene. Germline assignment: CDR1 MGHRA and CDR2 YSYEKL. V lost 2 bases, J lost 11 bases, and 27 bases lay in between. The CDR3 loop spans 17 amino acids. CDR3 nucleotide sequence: TGCGCCAGCAGCCAAAAGCCGACATCCGTTATCCAGCTGGCGGCTTTCTTT. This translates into CASSQKPTSVIQLAAFF.

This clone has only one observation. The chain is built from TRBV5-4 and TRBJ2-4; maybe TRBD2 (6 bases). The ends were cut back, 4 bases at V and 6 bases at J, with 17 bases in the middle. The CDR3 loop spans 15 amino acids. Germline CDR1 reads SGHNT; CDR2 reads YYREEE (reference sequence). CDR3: CASSIGGGQANIQYF. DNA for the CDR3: TGTGCCAGCAGCATCGGGGGAGGACAAGCAAACATTCAGTACTTC. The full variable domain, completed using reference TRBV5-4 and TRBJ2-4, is ETGVTQSPTHLIKTRGQQVTLRCSSQSGHNTVSWYQQALGQGPQFIFQYYREEENGRGNFPPRFSGLQFPNYSSELNVNALELDDSALYLCASSIGGGQANIQYFGAGTRLSVL.

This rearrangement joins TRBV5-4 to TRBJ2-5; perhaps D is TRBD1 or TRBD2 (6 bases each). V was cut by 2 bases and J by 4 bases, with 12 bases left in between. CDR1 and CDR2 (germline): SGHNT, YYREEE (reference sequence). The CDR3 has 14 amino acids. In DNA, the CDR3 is TGTGCCAGCAGCTTAAGGGGGGTTACAGAGACCCAGTACTTC. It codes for CASSLRGVTETQYF.

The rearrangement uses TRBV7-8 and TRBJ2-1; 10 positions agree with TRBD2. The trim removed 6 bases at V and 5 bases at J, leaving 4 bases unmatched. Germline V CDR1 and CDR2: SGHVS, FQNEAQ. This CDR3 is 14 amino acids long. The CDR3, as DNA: TGTGCCAGCAGAAAGCGGGAGGGGCACAATGAGCAGTTCTTC. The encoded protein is CASRKREGHNEQFF. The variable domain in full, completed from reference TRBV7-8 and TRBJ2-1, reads GAGVSQSPRYKVAKRGQDVALRCDPISGHVSLFWYQQALGQGPEFLTYFQNEAQLDKSGLPSDRFFAERPEGSVSTLKIQRTQQEDSAVYLCASRKREGHNEQFFGPGTRLTVL.

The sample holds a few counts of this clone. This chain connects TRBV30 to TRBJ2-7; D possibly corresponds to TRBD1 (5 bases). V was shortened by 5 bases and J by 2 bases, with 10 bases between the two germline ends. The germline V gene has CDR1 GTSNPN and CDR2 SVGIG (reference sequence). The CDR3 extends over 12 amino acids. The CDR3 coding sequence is TGTGCCTGGCAGACAGTGCCCTACGAGCAGTACTTC. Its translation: CAWQTVPYEQYF.

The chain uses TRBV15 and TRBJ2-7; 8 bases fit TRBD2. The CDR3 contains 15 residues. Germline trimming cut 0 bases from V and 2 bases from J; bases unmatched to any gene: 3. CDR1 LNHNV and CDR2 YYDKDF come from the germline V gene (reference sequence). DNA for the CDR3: TGTGCCACCAGCAGAGATCGGGGGGGCCCCTACGAGCAGTACTTC. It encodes CATSRDRGGPYEQYF.

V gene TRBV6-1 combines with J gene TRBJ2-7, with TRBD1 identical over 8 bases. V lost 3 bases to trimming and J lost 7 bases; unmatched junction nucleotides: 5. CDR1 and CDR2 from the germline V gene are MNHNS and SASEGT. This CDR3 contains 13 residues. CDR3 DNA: TGTGCCAGCAGTGATCTCACAGGGGGAGAGCAGTACTTC. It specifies CASSDLTGGEQYF.

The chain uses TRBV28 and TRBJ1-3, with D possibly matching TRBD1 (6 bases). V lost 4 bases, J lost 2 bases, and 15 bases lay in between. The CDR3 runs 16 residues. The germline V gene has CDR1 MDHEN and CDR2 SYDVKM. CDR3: CASSSTGFQAGNTIYF. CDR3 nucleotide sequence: TGTGCCAGCAGTTCAACAGGGTTCCAAGCTGGAAACACCATATATTTT.

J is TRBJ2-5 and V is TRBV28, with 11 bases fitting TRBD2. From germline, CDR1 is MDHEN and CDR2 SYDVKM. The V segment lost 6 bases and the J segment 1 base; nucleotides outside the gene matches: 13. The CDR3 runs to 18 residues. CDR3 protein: CASSLYLSGRGPQETQYF. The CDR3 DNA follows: TGTGCCAGCAGCCTGTACCTTAGCGGGAGGGGGCCCCAAGAGACCCAGTACTTC. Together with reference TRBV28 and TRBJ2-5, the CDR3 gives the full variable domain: DVKVTQSSRYLVKRTGEKVFLECVQDMDHENMFWYRQDPGLGLRLIYFSYDVKMKEKGDIPEGYSVSREKKERFSLILESASTNQTSMYLCASSLYLSGRGPQETQYFGPGTRLLVL.

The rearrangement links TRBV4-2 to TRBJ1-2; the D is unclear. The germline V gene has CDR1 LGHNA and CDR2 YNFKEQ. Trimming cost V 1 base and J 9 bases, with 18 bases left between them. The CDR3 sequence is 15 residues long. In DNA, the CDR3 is TGTGCCAGCAGCCAAGGTATCCGGGGATTATCTAGCTACACCTTC. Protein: CASSQGIRGLSSYTF.

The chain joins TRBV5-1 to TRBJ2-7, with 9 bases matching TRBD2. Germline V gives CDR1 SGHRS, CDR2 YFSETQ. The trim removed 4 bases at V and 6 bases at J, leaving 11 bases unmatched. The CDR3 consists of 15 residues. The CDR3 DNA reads TGCGCCAGCAGCCCAATAGCGGGAGAAGAGGGCGAGCAGTACTTC. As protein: CASSPIAGEEGEQYF.

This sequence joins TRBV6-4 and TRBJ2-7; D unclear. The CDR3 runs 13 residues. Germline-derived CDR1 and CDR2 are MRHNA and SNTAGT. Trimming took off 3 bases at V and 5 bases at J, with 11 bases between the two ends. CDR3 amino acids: CASSESDTHEQYF. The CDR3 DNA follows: TGTGCCAGCAGTGAGAGCGACACTCACGAGCAGTACTTC.

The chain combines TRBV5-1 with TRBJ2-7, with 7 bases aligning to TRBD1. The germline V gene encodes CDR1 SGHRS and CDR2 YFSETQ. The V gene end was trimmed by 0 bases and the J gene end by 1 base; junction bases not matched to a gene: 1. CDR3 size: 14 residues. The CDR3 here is CASSLEGQSYEQYF. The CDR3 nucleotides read TGCGCCAGCAGCTTGGAGGGACAGTCCTACGAGCAGTACTTC.

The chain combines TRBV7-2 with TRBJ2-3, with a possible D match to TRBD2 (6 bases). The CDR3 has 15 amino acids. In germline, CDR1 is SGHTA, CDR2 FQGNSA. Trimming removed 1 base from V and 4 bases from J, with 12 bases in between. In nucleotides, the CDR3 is TGTGCCAGCAGCTTAGATGGGGGGAGGTCAGATACGCAGTATTTT. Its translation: CASSLDGGRSDTQYF.

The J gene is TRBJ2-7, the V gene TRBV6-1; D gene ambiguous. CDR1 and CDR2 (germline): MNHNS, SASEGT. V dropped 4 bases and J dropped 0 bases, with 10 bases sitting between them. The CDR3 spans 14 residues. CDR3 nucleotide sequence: TGTGCCAGCAGTGCGGCAGGTAGCTCCTACGAGCAGTACTTC. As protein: CASSAAGSSYEQYF.

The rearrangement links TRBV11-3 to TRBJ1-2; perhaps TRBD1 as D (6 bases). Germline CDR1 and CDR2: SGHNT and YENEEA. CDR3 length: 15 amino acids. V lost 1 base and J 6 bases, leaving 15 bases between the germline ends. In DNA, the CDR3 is TGTGCCAGCAGCTTAGCTAACAGGGCTCTAGATGGCTACACCTTC. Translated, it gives CASSLANRALDGYTF.

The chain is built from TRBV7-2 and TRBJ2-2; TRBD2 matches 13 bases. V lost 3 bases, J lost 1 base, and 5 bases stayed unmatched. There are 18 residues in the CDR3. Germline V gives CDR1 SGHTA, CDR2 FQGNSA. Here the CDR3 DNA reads TGTGCCAGCAGCTTGATAGGGACTAGCGGGGTGAACACCGGGGAGCTGTTTTTT. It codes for CASSLIGTSGVNTGELFF.